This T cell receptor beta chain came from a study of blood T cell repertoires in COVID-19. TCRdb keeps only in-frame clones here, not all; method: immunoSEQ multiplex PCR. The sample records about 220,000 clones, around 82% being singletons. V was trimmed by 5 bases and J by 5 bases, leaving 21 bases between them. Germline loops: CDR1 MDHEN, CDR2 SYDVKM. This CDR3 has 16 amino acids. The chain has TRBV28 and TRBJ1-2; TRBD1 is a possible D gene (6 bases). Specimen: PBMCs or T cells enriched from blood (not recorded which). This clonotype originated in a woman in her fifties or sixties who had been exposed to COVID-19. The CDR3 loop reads CASSRQVIDATYGYTF. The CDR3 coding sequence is TGTGCCAGCAGTCGACAGGTAATCGACGCCACTTATGGCTACACCTTC.